A single sample is the source of the 13 T cell receptor beta chains below, sequenced in a study of human T cells and chemical hapten exposure. Sample time point: patch test 2, 6 weeks after DPC sensitization. Treatment here: therapeutic diphenylcyclopropenone sensitization with weekly scalp DPC. TCRdb independently ran MiXCR on the RACE reads; one entry per CDR3 protein. The sample lists fewer than 80,000 distinct CDR3 sequences; 9% to 12% were seen once. The specimen comprised whole blood, sampled in connection with sensitization to the hapten diphenylcyclopropenone (DPC). The receptors were gathered from a woman aged 45-60 years with alopecia areata. Some clones in this sample may be carry-over from other donors' samples.

Many counts were recorded for this clonotype. This chain connects TRBV29-1 to TRBJ1-2; no definite D call. The CDR3 runs 12 residues. The V gene lost 3 bases and the J gene lost 2 bases, with 7 bases spanning the gap. Germline-derived CDR1 and CDR2 are SQVTM and ANQGSEA. The CDR3, as DNA: TGCAGCGTTGACCTAATGAACTATGGCTACACCTTC. This translates into CSVDLMNYGYTF.

This clonotype was picked up many times. The rearrangement links TRBV29-1 to TRBJ2-1; D could derive from TRBD1 or TRBD2 (5 bases each). CDR1 and CDR2 from the germline V gene are SQVTM and ANQGSEA. The CDR3 runs to 15 residues. Trimming cost V 7 bases and J 8 bases, with 24 bases left between them. The CDR3, as DNA: TGCAGCGCCAGAACTCCGGGACCCCCCACCGATGAGCAGTTCTTC. Amino acid sequence: CSARTPGPPTDEQFF.

V is TRBV25-1 and J is TRBJ1-1; no clear D gene. The CDR3 sequence is 16 residues long. Germline V gene sequence: CDR1 MGHDK, CDR2 SYGVNS. V dropped 0 bases and J dropped 2 bases, with 13 bases sitting between them. The CDR3 nucleotides read TGTGCCAGCAGTGAATACCGGCGGGGAGGAAACACTGAAGCTTTCTTT. Translating it yields CASSEYRRGGNTEAFF.

The CDR3 here is CASSTGLAVAKNIQYF. The CDR3 region has the DNA TGTGCCAGCAGCACTGGACTAGCGGTGGCCAAAAACATTCAGTACTTC. The chain combines TRBV7-9 with TRBJ2-4; 10 nucleotides align to TRBD2. Germline V gene data show CDR1 as SEHNR and CDR2 as FQNEAQ (reference sequence). V lost 5 bases, J lost 1 base, and 5 bases stayed unmatched. The CDR3 runs 16 residues.

There are a few counts of this clonotype. The gene calls are TRBV3-1 and TRBJ2-5; D is undetermined. The CDR3 has 13 residues. Trimming took 2 bases from V and 4 from J, leaving 8 bases between them. Germline V gives CDR1 LGHDT, CDR2 YNNKEL (reference sequence). The CDR3 spells CASSQRTRETQYF. The CDR3 coding sequence is TGTGCCAGCAGCCAAAGGACCCGAGAGACCCAGTACTTC.

This clonotype was recorded at least ten times. This chain connects TRBV27 to TRBJ1-1; 7 positions agree with TRBD1. This CDR3 region has 14 residues. V was pared by 3 bases and J by 5 bases, with 6 bases of the junction left unmatched. Germline V gene data show CDR1 as MNHEY and CDR2 as SMNVEV (reference sequence). The CDR3 here is CASSLGGTVTEAFF. The CDR3 DNA is TGTGCCAGCAGTTTGGGCGGGACAGTAACTGAAGCTTTCTTT.

In its sample, this clonotype was seen a few times. V usage is TRBV5-1 and J usage is TRBJ2-3; TRBD2 matches at 11 bases. Germline lookup yields CDR1 SGHRS and CDR2 YFSETQ. V shed 2 bases, J shed 6 bases, and the junction held 11 bases outside the gene matches. CDR3 size: 17 residues. In nucleotides, the CDR3 is TGCGCCAGCAGCTTATCCGGATTAGCGGGAGGGCCGGATACGCAGTATTTT. This encodes CASSLSGLAGGPDTQYF.

This clonotype has a handful of counts. The chain joins TRBV7-9 to TRBJ2-7, with a weak D call TRBD1 (6 bases). The CDR3 loop spans 14 amino acids. V was trimmed by 5 bases and J by 2 bases, leaving 13 bases between them. Germline lookup yields CDR1 SEHNR and CDR2 FQNEAQ (reference sequence). This CDR3 reads CASSHGDKAYEQYF. The CDR3 DNA follows: TGTGCCAGCAGCCACGGGGACAAAGCCTACGAGCAGTACTTC.

The CDR3 nucleotides read TGTGCCAGCAGTTACTCCCCACCACAGGGGGGCATCTACAATGAGCAGTTCTTC. This sequence encodes CASSYSPPQGGIYNEQFF. This chain uses TRBV6-2 or TRBV6-3 with TRBJ2-1; 8 nucleotides agree with TRBD1. Germline CDR1 reads MNHEY; CDR2 reads SVGEGT. The CDR3 covers 18 residues. J gave up 3 bases and V 0 bases, and 10 bases lay outside the gene matches.

This clonotype was seen ten or more times. The rearrangement joins TRBV5-4 to TRBJ1-1; D gene ambiguous. The V and J ends lost 6 bases and 2 bases respectively, with 5 bases between them. CDR1 and CDR2 from the germline V gene are SGHNT and YYREEE (reference sequence). The CDR3 spans 11 residues. The CDR3 is CASIINTEAFF. CDR3 DNA sequence: TGTGCCAGCATCATTAACACTGAAGCTTTCTTT.

This clonotype showed up just a few times. CDR3 region: CASSQGPQIQETQYF. The DNA for the CDR3 is TGTGCCAGCAGCCAAGGCCCGCAAATACAAGAGACCCAGTACTTC. J is TRBJ2-5 and V is TRBV3-1; no definite D call. In germline, CDR1 is LGHDT, CDR2 YNNKEL (reference sequence). V was trimmed by 1 base and J by 2 bases, leaving 11 bases between them. The CDR3 has 15 residues.

V and J are TRBV19 and TRBJ1-4; no reliable D call. V was pared by 10 bases and J by 0 bases, with 6 bases between. Germline V lookup: CDR1 LNHDA, CDR2 SQIVND (reference sequence). The CDR3 is 12 amino acids. The CDR3 DNA is TGTGCCACTTCTGCAACTAATGAAAAACTGTTTTTT. Amino acid sequence: CATSATNEKLFF.

This rearrangement joins TRBV10-1 to TRBJ2-6; 7 nucleotides line up with TRBD1. V lost 3 bases and J lost 0; bases outside the gene matches: 2. Germline V gives CDR1 WNHNN, CDR2 SYGVQD (reference sequence). The CDR3 is made up of 16 amino acids. CDR3 in DNA: TGCGCCAGCAGTGAAGGGGGCCTCTCTGGGGCCAACGTCCTGACTTTC. This encodes CASSEGGLSGANVLTF.